The T cell receptor beta chain described here comes from a study of blood T cell repertoires in COVID-19. Profiled with immunoSEQ multiplex PCR; TCRdb holds only in-frame clones, not every one. In the table there are 150,000 to 200,000 clones, around nine tenths of which are singletons. Sequenced input: peripheral blood. This TCR was sampled from a man aged 65-85 years with acute or convalescent COVID-19.

The CDR3 DNA sequence: TGTGCCAGCACCTCGCCCCGGGGGGTAGGAAACACCATATATTTT. Translating it yields CASTSPRGVGNTIYF. V is TRBV13 and J is TRBJ1-3, with TRBD1 as a possible D gene (5 bases). The CDR3 length is 15 residues. Germline V gene sequence: CDR1 PRHDT, CDR2 FYEKMQ (reference sequence). V was cut by 7 bases and J by 4 bases, with 17 bases left in between.